Listed below are T cell receptor beta chains from one sample, sequenced in a study of cytomegalovirus exposure and HLA in healthy donors. Sequencing used immunoSEQ multiplex PCR; TCRdb keeps in-frame clones, though not all of them. The data contain around 20,000 clones, roughly four fifths of them seen just once; the ten biggest clones take up roughly a fifth. Input material: PBMCs. The source of these receptors is a human donor in good health. CDR3s include the opening cysteine and the closing phenylalanine or tryptophan. The D gene is left open where the match is weak.

TRBJ2-7,.,TRBV19,CASSIGRGWDEQYF
TRBJ1-1,.,TRBV10-3,CAISWRGGREGNTEAFF
TRBJ1-5,TRBD1,TRBV2,CASSPGQVYSNQPQHF
TRBJ2-1,.,TRBV27,CASSFGQRAYNEQFF
TRBJ2-1,TRBD1,TRBV5-1,CASSPGGLNNEQFF
TRBJ1-1,.,TRBV27,CASRVGGGTEAFF
TRBJ2-2,TRBD2,TRBV27,CASRWEGTQGSGELSF
TRBJ1-1,.,TRBV29-1,CSVARGGENTEAFF
TRBJ2-7,TRBD1,TRBV11-3,CASSSRGTYEQYF
TRBJ2-1,.,TRBV29-1,CSVAAGLKGIDNEQFF
TRBJ2-7,TRBD1,TRBV27,CASSDFRGFEQYF
TRBJ1-1,.,TRBV19,CASVQRQGRNTEAFF
TRBJ1-1,TRBD1,TRBV4-1,CASSQQGAGVGEAFF
TRBJ1-1,.,TRBV5-4,CASSPIGQQNTEAFF
TRBJ1-5,.,TRBV27,CASSLFGGGGQPQHF
TRBJ1-3,TRBD1,TRBV7-2,CASSRLSNRGMGSGNTIYF
TRBJ2-7,TRBD2,TRBV7-3,CASSLMGGESYEQYF
TRBJ1-6,.,TRBV7-9,CASSFSMWADSSPLHF
TRBJ2-1,TRBD2,TRBV4-1,CASSLAGGYNEQFF
TRBJ2-7,TRBD1,TRBV5-5,CASSIHFGTESSYEQYF
TRBJ1-5,.,TRBV19,CASSITEYSNQPQHF
TRBJ2-1,TRBD2,TRBV11-2,CASRRTSGGLDNEQFF
TRBJ1-3,.,TRBV18,CASSLSQGAFGNTIYF
TRBJ1-1,.,TRBV6-5,CASRGPNRNTEAFF
TRBJ2-1,.,TRBV7-3,CASSLNRQDYNEQFF
TRBJ1-6,.,TRBV11-2,CASSLEGAFNSPLHF
.,TRBD2,TRBV19,CASSIVGTSSYEQYF
TRBJ2-5,TRBD2,TRBV29-1,CSVPGIWGGEETQYF
TRBJ1-1,TRBD1,TRBV6-5,CASSLTGQDTEAFF
TRBJ1-1,.,TRBV18,CASSPLEARGTEAFF
TRBJ2-6,TRBD1,TRBV30,CAWSFRNPGGAGGANVLTF
TRBJ1-1,.,TRBV10-3,CAISDRMNTEAFF
TRBJ2-1,TRBD1,TRBV27,CASSWTGGRNEQFF
TRBJ1-2,.,TRBV19,CASSFGQNGYTF
TRBJ1-1,.,TRBV5-6,CASSLNGRRTTEAFF
TRBJ1-2,TRBD1,TRBV29-1,CSGLQGADGYTF
TRBJ2-6,.,TRBV7-9,CASSLITGTGANVLTF
TRBJ1-2,.,TRBV23-1,CASSRFTLYGYTF
TRBJ2-3,.,TRBV10-1,CASSERGTDTQYF
TRBJ2-7,.,TRBV29-1,CSVAPSPSPGEQYF
TRBJ1-1,.,TRBV15,CATSRRPGNTEAFF
TRBJ1-1,TRBD1,TRBV11-2,CASSSYRDRGLPNTEAFF
TRBJ1-4,.,TRBV19,CASSLEDFTNEKLFF
TRBJ2-5,.,TRBV10-3,CAISARLRETQYF
TRBJ1-3,.,TRBV4-2,CASSQDSGRAVSGNTIYF
TRBJ1-2,.,TRBV29-1,CSVDAGYGYTF
TRBJ1-5,.,TRBV6-5,CASSLDGVGQPQHF
TRBJ1-1,TRBD1,TRBV5-1,CASSLFRGRGPTEAFF
TRBJ1-1,TRBD1,TRBV7-9,CASSPRGTVLEAFF
TRBJ2-7,.,TRBV21-1,CASSKEQRDYEQYF
TRBJ1-2,.,TRBV6-5,CASRARDSYGYTF
TRBJ2-5,TRBD1,TRBV5-4,CASSSWTGSLETQYF
TRBJ1-1,.,TRBV29-1,CSAGYLNTEAFF
TRBJ2-2,.,TRBV7-3,CASRGGQDHTGELFF
TRBJ1-5,TRBD1,TRBV4-2,CASSQGSDGTVYQPQHF
TRBJ1-2,.,TRBV19,CASSIRYGYTF
TRBJ1-1,.,TRBV4-1,CASSLFGRDWGMNTEAFF
TRBJ1-2,TRBD1,TRBV7-9,CASNFEGRGSGYTF
TRBJ1-5,.,TRBV4-2,CASSQTRRQPQHF